Presented here are 28 T cell receptor beta chains from one specimen sequenced in a study of blood T cell repertoires in COVID-19 (dated by TCRdb to 2020 to 2021). The method was the immunoSEQ multiplex PCR assay. In its TCRdb copy, this immuneACCESS table keeps in-frame sequences only and misses some clones. Where compared with another copy, unresolved V genes explain less than half of these, and the others have no known cause. For this sample there are around 50,000 clones; around four fifths appear just once. Less than 5.5% of the sample belongs to the ten largest clones. The source material was peripheral blood. These receptors were collected from a human donor in a cohort sampled during active COVID-19.

The chain couples TRBV30 to TRBJ1-2; D might be TRBD1 (5 bases). The germline V and J ends were trimmed by 5 bases and 8 bases, with 24 bases remaining between them. Per the germline V gene, CDR1 is GTSNPN and CDR2 is SVGIG (reference sequence). The length of the CDR3 is 15 residues. The CDR3 DNA sequence: TGTGCCTGGGTTAGAGGGGACTTCTCTTTCGGAGGCTACACCTTC. It codes for CAWVRGDFSFGGYTF.

CDR3 amino acids: CASSLDRNSNQPQHF. The CDR3 DNA reads TGTGCCAGCAGCTTGGACAGAAATAGCAATCAGCCCCAGCATTTT. The chain has TRBV5-5 and TRBJ1-5; no reliable D call. Deletions cut 0 bases from V and 0 bases from J, with 7 bases between. Per the germline V gene, CDR1 is SGHKS and CDR2 is YYEKEE (reference sequence). The CDR3 extends over 15 amino acids.

The chain employs TRBV5-1 and TRBJ2-2, with D possibly being TRBD2 (5 bases). Trimming cost V 4 bases and J 6 bases, with 16 bases left between them. The germline V gene encodes CDR1 SGHRS and CDR2 YFSETQ. This CDR3 has 15 residues. The CDR3 region is CASSPDSPGAGELFF. DNA for the CDR3: TGCGCCAGCAGCCCCGACTCCCCCGGGGCCGGGGAGCTGTTTTTT.

The J gene is TRBJ1-1, the V gene TRBV18; maybe TRBD1 (5 bases). The CDR3 sequence is 16 residues long. Germline V gene sequence: CDR1 KGHSH, CDR2 LQKENI. V dropped 3 bases and J dropped 2 bases, with 16 bases sitting between them. The CDR3 region is CASSPLGPGGNTEAFF. As DNA, the CDR3 is TGTGCCAGCTCACCCCTCGGCCCCGGGGGAAACACTGAAGCTTTCTTT.

V and J are TRBV2 and TRBJ1-1, with TRBD1 identical over 9 bases. The CDR3 length is 16 residues. Germline CDR1 SNHLY, CDR2 FYNNEI. V shed 7 bases, J shed 1 base, and the junction held 10 bases outside the gene matches. This chain's CDR3 is CASTPGQGRPNTEAFF. The CDR3 nucleotides read TGTGCCAGCACCCCGGGACAGGGTCGGCCGAACACTGAAGCTTTCTTT.

This rearrangement joins TRBV9 to TRBJ2-2; TRBD1 matches 10 bases. The CDR3 runs 16 residues. J was trimmed by 2 bases and V by 3 bases; bases with no gene match: 4. Per the germline V gene, CDR1 is SGDLS and CDR2 is YYNGEE. The CDR3 DNA follows: TGTGCCAGCAGCGAGCGACAGGGGGCCAACACCGGGGAGCTGTTTTTT. This gives the protein CASSERQGANTGELFF.

The DNA for the CDR3 is TGTGCCAGCAGCCGCCACAGGGGGTTGAATGTTAATGAGCAGTTCTTC. It specifies CASSRHRGLNVNEQFF. The rearrangement links TRBV7-8 to TRBJ2-1, with 8 bases fitting TRBD1. Per the germline V gene, CDR1 is SGHVS and CDR2 is FQNEAQ. The CDR3 has 16 amino acids. The V segment lost 5 bases and the J segment 7 bases; nucleotides outside the gene matches: 13.

This clone appeared a single time. The V and J genes are TRBV30 and TRBJ2-7; D not resolved. In germline, CDR1 is GTSNPN, CDR2 SVGIG (reference sequence). The CDR3 sequence is 13 residues long. V lost 4 bases, J lost 1 base, and 11 bases lay in between. The CDR3 spells CAWNPSVSYEQYF. In DNA form, the CDR3 reads TGTGCCTGGAACCCTTCGGTTTCCTACGAGCAGTACTTC.

J is TRBJ2-2 and V is TRBV7-2; weak D call: TRBD2 (7 bases). Per the germline V gene, CDR1 is SGHTA and CDR2 is FQGNSA. Trimming left V 2 bases short and J 4 bases short, with 17 bases between. The CDR3 consists of 17 residues. This chain's CDR3 is CASSLLGGGFRTGELFF. In nucleotides, the CDR3 is TGTGCCAGCAGCTTATTGGGGGGGGGCTTCCGCACCGGGGAGCTGTTTTTT.

The chain combines TRBV18 with TRBJ1-1, with a possible D match to TRBD1 (5 bases). Germline V gene sequence: CDR1 KGHSH, CDR2 LQKENI. This CDR3 has 15 amino acids. The V and J ends lost 2 bases and 1 base respectively, with 11 bases between them. The CDR3 nucleotides read TGTGCCAGCTCACCAGGGGGACTGAGGAACACTGAAGCTTTCTTT. Its protein is CASSPGGLRNTEAFF.

The rearrangement links TRBV6-2 or TRBV6-3 to TRBJ2-4, with a weak D call TRBD2 (7 bases). Trimming shortened V by 0 bases and J by 0 bases, and 12 bases separated the two germline ends. Per germline, CDR1 MNHEY and CDR2 SVGEGT. The CDR3 covers 17 residues. Written as DNA, the CDR3 is TGTGCCAGCAGTTACTCAGTCGGGGGGCTAGCCAAAAACATTCAGTACTTC. Amino acid sequence: CASSYSVGGLAKNIQYF.

The rearrangement links TRBV5-1 to TRBJ2-5; D is unresolved. This CDR3 has 12 residues. Trimming removed 0 bases from V and 2 bases from J, with 2 bases in between. CDR1 is SGHRS and CDR2 is YFSETQ in the germline V gene. The CDR3 is CASSLVQETQYF. For the CDR3, the DNA is TGCGCCAGCAGCTTGGTACAAGAGACCCAGTACTTC.

The V and J genes are TRBV5-4 and TRBJ2-7, with D possibly being TRBD1 (7 bases). From germline, CDR1 is SGHNT and CDR2 YYREEE (reference sequence). The CDR3 is 14 amino acids. Trimming removed 0 bases from V and 6 bases from J, with 13 bases in between. CDR3 region: CASSLVAQGGEQYF. The CDR3 region has the DNA TGTGCCAGCAGCTTGGTGGCCCAGGGGGGCGAGCAGTACTTC.

This clone was counted a few times. This chain uses TRBV6-2 or TRBV6-3 with TRBJ2-7; 14 bases map to TRBD2. CDR1 is MNHEY and CDR2 is SVGEGT in the germline V gene. The CDR3 is made up of 16 amino acids. After removal of 2 bases from V and 6 bases from J, the junction contained 6 bases not matched to a gene. This CDR3 is CASSYRLAGGPGEQYF. As DNA, the CDR3 is TGTGCCAGCAGTTACCGACTAGCGGGGGGGCCAGGCGAGCAGTACTTC.

The chain has TRBV6-6 and TRBJ2-6, with 7 bases identical to TRBD1. Germline CDR1 and CDR2: MNHNY and SVGAGI (reference sequence). The V gene end was trimmed by 5 bases and the J gene end by 1 base; junction bases not matched to a gene: 14. CDR3 size: 19 residues. Written as DNA, the CDR3 is TGTGCCAGCAGTCAAACACCGGGACAGTCTTCGTCTGGGGCCAACGTCCTGACTTTC. Its translation: CASSQTPGQSSSGANVLTF.

V gene TRBV7-9 combines with J gene TRBJ2-3; TRBD1 aligns across 7 bases. Per the germline V gene, CDR1 is SEHNR and CDR2 is FQNEAQ (reference sequence). The CDR3 totals 15 residues. With V trimmed by 5 bases and J by 4 bases, 9 bases remained unmatched. CDR3 DNA: TGTGCCAGCAGCCCGACAGGGTTCCCCCCAGATACGCAGTATTTT. Its protein is CASSPTGFPPDTQYF.

The chain links TRBV7-2 to TRBJ2-1; perhaps TRBD2 as D (6 bases). The germline V gene has CDR1 SGHTA and CDR2 FQGNSA. Trimming stripped 7 bases from V and 10 bases from J, with 17 bases between. The CDR3 contains 13 residues. The CDR3 nucleotides read TGTGCCAGCACCCGGGGAGGCTCAGTAGAGCAGTTCTTC. Translating gives CASTRGGSVEQFF.

The rearrangement joins TRBV14 to TRBJ2-3, with D tentatively TRBD1 (6 bases). CDR1 SGHDN and CDR2 FVKESK come from the germline V gene. The CDR3 totals 15 residues. Between the trimmed V and J ends, which lost 8 bases and 0 bases, there was a span of 15 bases. The CDR3 is CASGWQGSSTDTQYF. For the CDR3, the DNA is TGTGCCAGCGGTTGGCAGGGGTCTAGCACAGATACGCAGTATTTT.

The chain recombines TRBV7-9 with TRBJ2-3; D is unresolved. CDR3 length: 13 residues. The germline V gene has CDR1 SEHNR and CDR2 FQNEAQ (reference sequence). The V and J ends lost 7 bases and 2 bases respectively, with 10 bases between them. The CDR3 region is CASTRGDTDTQYF. CDR3 nucleotides: TGTGCCAGCACTCGCGGCGACACAGATACGCAGTATTTT.

The chain combines TRBV12-5 with TRBJ1-1; D gene unclear. Germline V lookup: CDR1 LGHNT, CDR2 FRNRAP. There are 14 residues in the CDR3. V lost 4 bases and J 1 base, leaving 10 bases between the germline ends. The CDR3 coding sequence is TGTGCTAGTGGTTCGGGTCGGAGGAACACTGAAGCTTTCTTT. Protein product: CASGSGRRNTEAFF.

This clone was detected once. This rearrangement joins TRBV5-1 to TRBJ2-3, with D perhaps TRBD2 (7 bases). V lost 0 bases and J lost 0, with 14 bases in between. The CDR3 loop spans 17 amino acids. Germline V CDR1 and CDR2: SGHRS, YFSETQ. CDR3 in DNA: TGCGCCAGCAGCTTGGGAGTGGGGGGGCCTAGCACAGATACGCAGTATTTT. Its protein is CASSLGVGGPSTDTQYF.

This chain links TRBV19 with TRBJ1-5; D gene uncertain. The CDR3 length is 15 residues. V lost 5 bases and J lost 8, with 19 bases in between. Germline V CDR1 and CDR2: LNHDA, SQIVND (reference sequence). In nucleotides, the CDR3 is TGTGCCAGTAGTTTCCCGGGGTTGGGAAGGGAGCCCCAGCATTTT. As protein: CASSFPGLGREPQHF.

A few counts support this clone. The rearrangement links TRBV7-2 to TRBJ2-5, with TRBD2 matching over 13 bases. Germline CDR1 reads SGHTA; CDR2 reads FQGNSA. The ends lost 5 bases at V and 3 bases at J; junction bases unmatched: 6. The CDR3 runs to 16 residues. The CDR3 loop is CASSQAGTSGEETQYF. CDR3 DNA: TGTGCCAGCAGCCAGGCGGGGACTAGCGGGGAAGAGACCCAGTACTTC.

The J gene is TRBJ1-2, the V gene TRBV13; perhaps TRBD1 as D (5 bases). V shed 5 bases and J shed 4 bases, with 11 bases lying between them. The length of the CDR3 is 13 residues. Per germline, CDR1 PRHDT and CDR2 FYEKMQ (reference sequence). CDR3 amino acids: CASSAQGVYGYTF. For the CDR3, the DNA is TGTGCCAGCAGCGCCCAAGGGGTCTATGGCTACACCTTC.

The rearrangement joins TRBV5-1 to TRBJ1-2; 11 nucleotides agree with TRBD1. Looked up from germline, CDR1 is SGHRS and CDR2 is YFSETQ. Trimming cost V 4 bases and J 2 bases; bases outside gene matches: 7. The CDR3 loop spans 16 amino acids. The CDR3 coding sequence is TGCGCCAGCAGCGTCACCGGGACAGGGGGGAACTATGGCTACACCTTC. Encoded protein: CASSVTGTGGNYGYTF.

The J gene is TRBJ2-1, the V gene TRBV27; D perhaps matches TRBD1 (5 bases). This CDR3 contains 15 residues. Germline V lookup: CDR1 MNHEY, CDR2 SMNVEV (reference sequence). V was clipped by 3 bases and J by 0 bases, with 9 bases between them. The CDR3 nucleotides read TGTGCCAGCAGTTTGGCAGGGAACTCCTACAATGAGCAGTTCTTC. As protein: CASSLAGNSYNEQFF.

The chain carries TRBV9 and TRBJ1-1; 9 nucleotides agree with TRBD1. From germline, CDR1 is SGDLS and CDR2 YYNGEE. The CDR3 is 14 residues long. V lost 3 bases to trimming and J lost 10 bases; unmatched junction nucleotides: 10. Here the CDR3 reads CASSAVVGQGLAFF. For the CDR3, the DNA is TGTGCCAGCAGCGCCGTAGTGGGACAGGGTTTAGCTTTCTTT.

This clone was detected only once. The chain uses TRBV12-5 and TRBJ1-1; 7 nucleotides line up with TRBD1. The CDR3 consists of 12 residues. With V trimmed by 6 bases and J by 8 bases, 6 bases remained unmatched. Germline V lookup: CDR1 LGHNT, CDR2 FRNRAP. The CDR3 coding sequence is TGTGCTAGTGGAGCGGCAGGGGGGGAAGCTTTCTTT. Amino acids: CASGAAGGEAFF.